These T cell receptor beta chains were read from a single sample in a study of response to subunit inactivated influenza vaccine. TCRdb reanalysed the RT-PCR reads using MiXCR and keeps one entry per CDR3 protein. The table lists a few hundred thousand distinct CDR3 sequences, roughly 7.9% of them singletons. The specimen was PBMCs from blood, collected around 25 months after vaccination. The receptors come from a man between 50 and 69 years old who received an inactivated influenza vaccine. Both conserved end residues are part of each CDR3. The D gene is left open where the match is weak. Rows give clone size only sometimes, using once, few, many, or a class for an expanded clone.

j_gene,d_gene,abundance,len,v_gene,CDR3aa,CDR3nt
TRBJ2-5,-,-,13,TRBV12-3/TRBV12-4,CASSLRKWGTQYF,TGTGCCAGCAGTTTACGAAAGTGGGGGACCCAGTACTTC
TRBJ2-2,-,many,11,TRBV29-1,CSVEDSGELFF,TGCAGCGTTGAAGATTCAGGGGAGCTGTTTTTT
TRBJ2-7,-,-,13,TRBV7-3,CASSLTIGYEQYF,TGTGCCAGCAGCTTAACTATAGGCTACGAGCAGTACTTC
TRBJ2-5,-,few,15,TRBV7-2,CASSLLTGFLETQYF,TGTGCCAGCAGCTTACTAACAGGGTTTTTAGAGACCCAGTACTTC
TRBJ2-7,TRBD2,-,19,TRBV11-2,CASSSDGTSGSRWGYEQYF,TGTGCCAGCAGCTCGGACGGGACTAGCGGGAGTCGGTGGGGCTACGAGCAGTACTTC
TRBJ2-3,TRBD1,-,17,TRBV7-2,CASSSKGNRGRADTQYF,TGTGCCAGCAGCTCCAAGGGAAACAGGGGGCGCGCAGATACGCAGTATTTT
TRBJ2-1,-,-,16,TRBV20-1,CSARGPGSGPYNEQFF,TGCAGTGCTAGGGGTCCGGGAAGCGGTCCCTACAATGAGCAGTTCTTC
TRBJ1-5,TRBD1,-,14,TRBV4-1,CASSQTQGYQPQHF,TGCGCCAGCAGCCAAACACAGGGGTATCAGCCCCAGCATTTT
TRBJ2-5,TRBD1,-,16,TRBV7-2,CASSLKGTGQWETQYF,TGTGCCAGCAGCTTAAAAGGGACAGGGCAATGGGAGACCCAGTACTTC
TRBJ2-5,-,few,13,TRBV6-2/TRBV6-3,CASSDTRQETQYF,TGTGCCAGCAGCGATACTAGGCAAGAGACCCAGTACTTC
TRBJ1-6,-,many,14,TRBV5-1,CASSLEYPNSPLHF,TGCGCCAGCAGCTTGGAATACCCCAATTCACCCCTCCACTTT
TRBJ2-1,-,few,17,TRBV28,CASTVYHSGSSYNEQFF,TGTGCCAGCACGGTTTACCATAGCGGTAGCTCCTACAATGAGCAGTTCTTC
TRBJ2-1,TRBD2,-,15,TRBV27,CASEASGRAYNEQFF,TGTGCCAGCGAAGCTAGCGGGAGGGCCTACAATGAGCAGTTCTTC
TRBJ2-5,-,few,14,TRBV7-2,CASSRGGGRETQYF,TGTGCCAGCAGCCGAGGGGGGGGCAGGGAGACCCAGTACTTC
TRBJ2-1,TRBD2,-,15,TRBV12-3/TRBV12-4,CASSPARGGAAEQFF,TGTGCCAGCAGCCCCGCCCGCGGGGGGGCCGCTGAGCAGTTCTTC
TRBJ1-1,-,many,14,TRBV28,CASSLSQGLTEAFF,TGTGCCAGCAGTTTATCCCAGGGGCTCACTGAAGCTTTCTTT
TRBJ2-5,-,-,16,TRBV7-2,CASSLEWGVDQETQYF,TGTGCCAGCAGCTTAGAGTGGGGTGTCGACCAAGAGACCCAGTACTTC
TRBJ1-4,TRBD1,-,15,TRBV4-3,CASSQGAGGSEKLFF,TGCGCCAGCAGCCAAGGGGCAGGGGGAAGTGAAAAACTGTTTTTT
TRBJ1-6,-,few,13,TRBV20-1,CSARDRMGSPLHF,TGCAGTGCCAGAGACAGGATGGGTTCACCCCTCCACTTT
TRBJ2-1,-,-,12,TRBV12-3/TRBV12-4,CASSLEGVEQFF,TGTGCCAGCAGTTTGGAGGGGGTTGAGCAGTTCTTC
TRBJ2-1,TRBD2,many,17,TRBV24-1,CATSDQSGGSSYNEQFF,TGTGCCACCAGTGATCAAAGCGGGGGGAGCTCCTACAATGAGCAGTTCTTC
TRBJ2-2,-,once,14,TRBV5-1,CASSFAMNTGELFF,TGCGCCAGCAGCTTCGCGATGAACACCGGGGAGCTGTTTTTT
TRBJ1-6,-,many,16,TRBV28,CASSPTGRSYNSPLHF,TGTGCCAGCAGTCCCACGGGACGGTCCTATAATTCACCCCTCCACTTT
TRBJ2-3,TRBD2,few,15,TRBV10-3,CAISAAGGGTDTQYF,TGTGCCATCAGTGCAGCCGGGGGGGGGACAGATACGCAGTATTTT
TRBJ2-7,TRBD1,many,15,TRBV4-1,CASSQMWDRAYEQYF,TGCGCCAGCAGCCAGATGTGGGACAGGGCCTACGAGCAGTACTTC
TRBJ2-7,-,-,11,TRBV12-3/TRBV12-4,CASSVVYEQYF,TGTGCCAGCAGCGTTGTGTACGAGCAGTACTTC
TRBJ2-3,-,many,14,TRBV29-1,CSVEDPHGTDTQYF,TGCAGCGTTGAAGATCCCCATGGGACAGATACGCAGTATTTT
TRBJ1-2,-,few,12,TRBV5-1,CASSQDNYGYTF,TGCGCCAGCAGCCAAGATAACTATGGCTACACCTTC
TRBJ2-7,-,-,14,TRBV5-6,CASYWGSENYEQYF,TGTGCCAGCTATTGGGGGTCTGAAAACTACGAGCAGTACTTC
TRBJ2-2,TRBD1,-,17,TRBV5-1,CASSLAGTGGAGGELFF,TGCGCCAGCAGCTTGGCCGGGACAGGGGGCGCTGGCGGGGAGCTGTTTTTT
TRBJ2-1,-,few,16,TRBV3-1,CASSPLAGSPYNEQFF,TGTGCCAGCAGCCCCCTTGCCGGCTCTCCCTACAATGAGCAGTTCTTC
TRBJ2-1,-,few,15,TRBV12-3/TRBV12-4,CASSLEGKVRNEQFF,TGTGCCAGCAGTTTAGAAGGGAAAGTTAGAAATGAGCAGTTCTTC
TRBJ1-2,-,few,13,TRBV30,CAWSVRGGYGYTF,TGTGCCTGGAGTGTACGGGGGGGCTATGGCTACACCTTC
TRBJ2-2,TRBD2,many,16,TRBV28,CASSLFGGSDTGELFF,TGTGCCAGCAGTTTATTTGGCGGGAGTGACACCGGGGAGCTGTTTTTT
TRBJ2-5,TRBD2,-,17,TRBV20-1,CSAMGGRTSGRQETQYF,TGCAGTGCTATGGGGGGGAGAACTAGCGGGAGGCAGGAGACCCAGTACTTC
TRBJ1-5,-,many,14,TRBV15,CATRGQSRNQPQHF,TGTGCCACCAGGGGACAATCCCGCAATCAGCCCCAGCATTTT
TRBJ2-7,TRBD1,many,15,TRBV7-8,CASSSPRDRDDEQYF,TGTGCCAGCAGCTCGCCCCGGGACAGGGATGACGAGCAGTACTTC
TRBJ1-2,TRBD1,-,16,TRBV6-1,CASSTLGQGTSYGYTF,TGTGCCAGCAGCACTCTGGGACAGGGGACAAGCTATGGCTACACCTTC
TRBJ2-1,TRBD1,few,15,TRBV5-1,CASSLLHRGRNEQFF,TGCGCCAGCAGCTTGTTGCACAGGGGTCGGAATGAGCAGTTCTTC
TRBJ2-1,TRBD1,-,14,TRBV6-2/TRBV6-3,CASSWGQSYNEQFF,TGTGCCAGCAGTTGGGGACAGAGCTACAATGAGCAGTTCTTC
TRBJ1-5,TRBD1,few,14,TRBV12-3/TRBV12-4,CASSYRDREQPQHF,TGTGCCAGCAGTTACCGGGACAGGGAACAGCCCCAGCATTTT
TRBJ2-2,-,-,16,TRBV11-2,CASSPWGPRGAGELFF,TGTGCCAGCAGCCCATGGGGGCCCAGGGGTGCCGGGGAGCTGTTTTTT
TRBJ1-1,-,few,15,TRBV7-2,CASSLYGHLNTEAFF,TGTGCCAGCAGCTTATATGGACACTTGAACACTGAAGCTTTCTTT
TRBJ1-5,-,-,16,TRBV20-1,CSARDHRTRGNQPQHF,TGCAGTGCTAGAGATCATCGAACCCGGGGTAATCAGCCCCAGCATTTT
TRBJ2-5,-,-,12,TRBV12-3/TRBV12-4,CASSPSQATQYF,TGTGCCAGCAGTCCCTCACAGGCGACCCAGTACTTC